This TCR beta chain derives from a study of T cell responses to AZD1222 COVID-19 vaccine. Study-level information: Both about-4-week and about-12-week second-dose recipients were combined.

With regard to this clone: Antigen specificity is unknown.

General study findings and limits: Baseline seropositives among AZD1222 recipients totaled only five or six. Among spike-specific TCRs, nearly half reportedly target unmutated variant regions. Once two AZD1222 doses were given, Spike-specific TCR breadth and depth went up.

This CDR3 is built from 12 residues. With V trimmed by 10 bases and J by 3 bases, 2 bases remained unmatched. In germline, CDR1 is LGHDT, CDR2 YNNKEL (reference sequence). Profiling relied on immunoSEQ multiplex PCR, and the TCRdb table lists in-frame clones only, not all of them. The sample has about 100,000 clones; 85% to 95% are singletons. This sequence joins TRBV3-1 (or the pseudogene TRBV3-2) and TRBJ2-2; 7 nucleotides match TRBD2. The input for sequencing was peripheral blood, taken on day 0 of AZD1222 vaccination. The receptor comes from an adult in good health. CDR3 bases: TGTGCCACGGGGGGATACACCGGGGAGCTGTTTTTT. This encodes CATGGYTGELFF.